Detailed here is one T cell receptor (beta chain). Clones were sequenced by immunoSEQ multiplex PCR, and TCRdb holds only the in-frame ones, with some missing. This table has around 250,000 clones, over 75% appearing once. The data were taken from a study of blood T cell repertoires in COVID-19. CDR1 is KGHSH, CDR2 LQKENI, per germline. Deletions cut 2 bases from V and 1 base from J, with 11 bases between. This CDR3 contains 15 residues. The sequenced sample consisted of peripheral blood. The receptor's source is a man aged 45-65 years with active or convalescent COVID-19. V is TRBV18 and J is TRBJ1-2; D is unresolved. CDR3 region: CASSPSVSFNYGYTF. In DNA form, the CDR3 reads TGTGCCAGCTCACCATCAGTCAGTTTTAACTATGGCTACACCTTC.